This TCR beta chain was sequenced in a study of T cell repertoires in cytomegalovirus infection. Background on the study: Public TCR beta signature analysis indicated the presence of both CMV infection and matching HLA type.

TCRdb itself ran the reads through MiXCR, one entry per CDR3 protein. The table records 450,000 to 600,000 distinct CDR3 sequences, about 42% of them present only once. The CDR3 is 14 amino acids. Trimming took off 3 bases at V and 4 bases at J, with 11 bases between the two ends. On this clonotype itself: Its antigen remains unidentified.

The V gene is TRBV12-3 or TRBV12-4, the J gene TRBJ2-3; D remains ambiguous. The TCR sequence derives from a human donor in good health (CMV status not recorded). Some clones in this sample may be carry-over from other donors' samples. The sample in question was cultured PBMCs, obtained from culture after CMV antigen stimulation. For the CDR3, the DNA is TGTGCCAGCAGTTTCGGCTCCCCCCCAGATACGCAGTATTTT. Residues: CASSFGSPPDTQYF.